This is a list of T cell receptor beta chains from one sample in a study of cytomegalovirus exposure and HLA in healthy donors. Method: immunoSEQ multiplex PCR; TCRdb's copy keeps in-frame clones and lacks some. Of 100,000 to 150,000 clones listed, 60% to 85% were seen once; the top ten hold around 4.9%. Sequenced sample: PBMCs. All receptors come from a man aged 45-65 years in good health and CMV-seropositive. Both conserved end residues are part of each CDR3. A D gene is named only where the DNA matches it firmly. Only some rows state a clone size, as once, few, many or a class for expanded clones.

CDR3aa: CASSPRGLAPYNEQFF; CDR3nt: TGTGCCAGCAGCCCCCGGGGTCTAGCCCCTTACAATGAGCAGTTCTTC; d_gene: -; v_gene: TRBV7-3; abundance: -; j_gene: TRBJ2-1
CDR3aa: CASSQVGAGPNNEQFF; CDR3nt: TGCGCCAGCAGCCAAGTCGGAGCGGGACCTAACAATGAGCAGTTCTTC; d_gene: TRBD2; v_gene: TRBV4-1; abundance: -; j_gene: TRBJ2-1
CDR3aa: CASSLQGAGRTGELFF; CDR3nt: TGTGCCAGCAGCTTACAGGGGGCGGGAAGGACCGGGGAGCTGTTTTTT; d_gene: TRBD1; v_gene: TRBV5-6; abundance: -; j_gene: TRBJ2-2
CDR3aa: CASSLSSGASYEQYF; CDR3nt: TGTGCCAGCAGCTTAAGTAGCGGGGCCTCCTACGAGCAGTACTTC; d_gene: TRBD2; v_gene: TRBV7-2; abundance: -; j_gene: TRBJ2-7
CDR3aa: CALTDYTFYGYTF; CDR3nt: TGTGCCTTAACAGACTACACTTTCTATGGCTACACCTTC; d_gene: -; v_gene: TRBV30; abundance: once; j_gene: TRBJ1-2
CDR3aa: CASGLLSSQGARGYTF; CDR3nt: TGTGCTAGTGGTTTGCTTTCCTCCCAGGGGGCACGAGGCTACACCTTC; d_gene: TRBD1; v_gene: TRBV12-5; abundance: once; j_gene: TRBJ1-2
CDR3aa: CASSHRDGGELFF; CDR3nt: TGTGCCAGCAGCCATCGAGATGGCGGGGAGCTGTTTTTT; d_gene: -; v_gene: TRBV16; abundance: few; j_gene: TRBJ2-2
CDR3aa: CTLRRGLENTEAFF; CDR3nt: TGCACTCTAAGGAGGGGTTTGGAGAACACTGAAGCTTTCTTT; d_gene: -; v_gene: TRBV29-1; abundance: -; j_gene: TRBJ1-1
CDR3aa: CASTSGYRQPQHF; CDR3nt: TGTGCCAGCACCTCAGGGTACCGTCAGCCCCAGCATTTT; d_gene: -; v_gene: TRBV6-5; abundance: -; j_gene: TRBJ1-5
CDR3aa: CASSLPPYNEQFF; CDR3nt: TGTGCCAGCAGTCTCCCTCCGTACAATGAGCAGTTCTTC; d_gene: -; v_gene: TRBV6-5; abundance: -; j_gene: TRBJ2-1
CDR3aa: CASSPGQGGYEQYF; CDR3nt: TGTGCCAGCAGCCCTGGACAGGGGGGATACGAGCAGTACTTC; d_gene: TRBD1; v_gene: TRBV5-4; abundance: few; j_gene: TRBJ2-7
CDR3aa: CASSVATEETQYF; CDR3nt: TGTGCCAGCAGCGTAGCTACAGAAGAGACCCAGTACTTC; d_gene: -; v_gene: TRBV9; abundance: few; j_gene: TRBJ2-5
CDR3aa: CATQKGRDTEAFF; CDR3nt: TGCGCCACCCAAAAGGGCAGGGACACTGAAGCTTTCTTT; d_gene: -; v_gene: TRBV4-1; abundance: -; j_gene: TRBJ1-1
CDR3aa: CASSLHRAYEQYF; CDR3nt: TGTGCCAGCAGTTTACACAGGGCCTACGAGCAGTACTTC; d_gene: -; v_gene: TRBV6-5; abundance: -; j_gene: TRBJ2-7
CDR3aa: CASSSTPSGQGNIQYF; CDR3nt: -; d_gene: -; v_gene: TRBV5-1; abundance: -; j_gene: TRBJ2-4
CDR3aa: CASRGPGGLYEQYF; CDR3nt: TGTGCCAGCAGGGGGCCCGGGGGGTTGTACGAGCAGTACTTC; d_gene: TRBD2; v_gene: TRBV2; abundance: -; j_gene: TRBJ2-7
CDR3aa: CASSRQTGTTSPDYNEQFF; CDR3nt: TGTGCCAGCAGCCGCCAAACCGGGACTACCTCCCCCGATTACAATGAGCAGTTCTTC; d_gene: TRBD2; v_gene: TRBV4-2; abundance: -; j_gene: TRBJ2-1
CDR3aa: CASSLALGEGLGEQYF; CDR3nt: TGTGCCAGCAGCTTAGCGCTGGGGGAGGGCCTGGGGGAGCAGTACTTC; d_gene: TRBD2; v_gene: TRBV7-2; abundance: -; j_gene: TRBJ2-7
CDR3aa: CASKRDGAGSYEQYF; CDR3nt: TGTGCCAGCAAGAGGGACGGGGCGGGGTCCTACGAGCAGTACTTC; d_gene: -; v_gene: TRBV2; abundance: -; j_gene: TRBJ2-7
CDR3aa: CASSSQGAGFVYGYTF; CDR3nt: TGTGCCAGCAGTTCGCAGGGGGCTGGGTTTGTCTATGGCTACACCTTC; d_gene: TRBD1; v_gene: TRBV27; abundance: -; j_gene: TRBJ1-2
CDR3aa: CASSSGRAYGYTF; CDR3nt: TGTGCCAGCAGTTCCGGCAGGGCCTATGGCTACACCTTC; d_gene: -; v_gene: TRBV27; abundance: -; j_gene: TRBJ1-2
CDR3aa: CASSHVGTSGGTGELFF; CDR3nt: TGCGCCAGCAGCCACGTTGGGACTAGCGGGGGGACCGGGGAGCTGTTTTTT; d_gene: TRBD2; v_gene: TRBV4-3; abundance: -; j_gene: TRBJ2-2
CDR3aa: CASSQEVGSNSPLHF; CDR3nt: TGTGCCAGCAGCCAAGAAGTCGGGTCTAATTCACCCCTCCACTTT; d_gene: -; v_gene: TRBV4-2; abundance: -; j_gene: TRBJ1-6
CDR3aa: CASRLKDRQETQYF; CDR3nt: TGTGCCAGCAGATTAAAGGACAGACAAGAGACCCAGTACTTC; d_gene: -; v_gene: TRBV6-1; abundance: -; j_gene: TRBJ2-5
CDR3aa: CASTSVGGWYEQFF; CDR3nt: TGTGCCAGCACCTCGGTAGGAGGGTGGTATGAGCAGTTCTTC; d_gene: -; v_gene: TRBV2; abundance: -; j_gene: TRBJ2-1
CDR3aa: CASSYRTGSVYTF; CDR3nt: TGTGCCAGCAGTTACAGGACAGGTTCGGTGTACACCTTC; d_gene: TRBD1; v_gene: TRBV6-5; abundance: -; j_gene: TRBJ1-2
CDR3aa: CASSVRGFWGNTEAFF; CDR3nt: TGTGCCAGCAGCGTCAGGGGATTTTGGGGGAACACTGAAGCTTTCTTT; d_gene: -; v_gene: TRBV5-6; abundance: few; j_gene: TRBJ1-1
CDR3aa: CATPTSGTLEEQFF; CDR3nt: TGTGCCACGCCGACTAGCGGGACTCTAGAGGAGCAGTTCTTC; d_gene: TRBD2; v_gene: TRBV15; abundance: -; j_gene: TRBJ2-1
CDR3aa: CASSSGQGGTEAFF; CDR3nt: TGTGCCAGCAGTTCAGGGCAGGGGGGCACTGAAGCTTTCTTT; d_gene: TRBD1; v_gene: TRBV27; abundance: -; j_gene: TRBJ1-1
CDR3aa: CASSDTYNEQFF; CDR3nt: TGTGCCAGCAGTGATACTTACAATGAGCAGTTCTTC; d_gene: -; v_gene: TRBV2; abundance: -; j_gene: TRBJ2-1
CDR3aa: CASSPDGTAGTAEAFF; CDR3nt: TGCGCCAGCAGCCCGGATGGGACTGCGGGGACCGCTGAAGCTTTCTTT; d_gene: -; v_gene: TRBV5-1; abundance: -; j_gene: TRBJ1-1
CDR3aa: CASRSKTSTATIYGYTF; CDR3nt: TGTGCAAGTCGCTCTAAGACATCGACAGCCACTATCTATGGCTACACCTTC; d_gene: -; v_gene: TRBV12-2; abundance: -; j_gene: TRBJ1-2
CDR3aa: CASSLLGGGATGELFF; CDR3nt: TGTGCCAGCAGCTTATTGGGCGGGGGGGCCACCGGGGAGCTGTTTTTT; d_gene: TRBD2; v_gene: TRBV7-2; abundance: -; j_gene: TRBJ2-2
CDR3aa: CASLPGQGQYYTF; CDR3nt: TGTGCCAGCTTGCCGGGACAAGGGCAATACTACACCTTC; d_gene: -; v_gene: TRBV6-1; abundance: -; j_gene: TRBJ1-2
CDR3aa: CAISVDRATEAFF; CDR3nt: TGTGCCATCAGTGTGGACAGGGCCACTGAAGCTTTCTTT; d_gene: TRBD1; v_gene: TRBV10-3; abundance: -; j_gene: TRBJ1-1
CDR3aa: CASSEQQVGTEAFF; CDR3nt: TGTGCCAGCAGTGAACAACAGGTGGGAACTGAAGCTTTCTTT; d_gene: -; v_gene: TRBV2; abundance: -; j_gene: TRBJ1-1
CDR3aa: CASSRGTPEPTLFF; CDR3nt: TGTGCCAGTAGTCGAGGGACACCCGAACCGACCCTGTTTTTT; d_gene: -; v_gene: TRBV19; abundance: few; j_gene: TRBJ1-4
CDR3aa: CASSIKGARLNEKLFF; CDR3nt: TGTGCCAGTAGTATAAAGGGAGCGAGACTTAATGAAAAACTGTTTTTT; d_gene: -; v_gene: TRBV19; abundance: -; j_gene: TRBJ1-4
CDR3aa: CASSLLGTQEEKLFF; CDR3nt: TGTGCCAGCAGTTTATTGGGGACACAGGAGGAAAAACTGTTTTTT; d_gene: -; v_gene: TRBV28; abundance: -; j_gene: TRBJ1-4
CDR3aa: CASSLGQGARETQYF; CDR3nt: TGTGCCAGCAGTTTAGGGCAGGGGGCTCGAGAGACCCAGTACTTC; d_gene: TRBD1; v_gene: TRBV28; abundance: -; j_gene: TRBJ2-5
CDR3aa: CASSLSRGDGEAFF; CDR3nt: TGCGCCAGCAGCTTGAGCAGGGGAGACGGTGAAGCTTTCTTT; d_gene: -; v_gene: TRBV5-1; abundance: -; j_gene: TRBJ1-1
CDR3aa: CASSTLAGGPYEQYF; CDR3nt: TGTGCCAGCAGCACATTAGCGGGAGGGCCCTACGAGCAGTACTTC; d_gene: TRBD2; v_gene: TRBV5-4; abundance: few; j_gene: TRBJ2-7
CDR3aa: CASSPDRASTDTQYF; CDR3nt: TGTGCCAGCAGCCCGGACAGGGCTAGCACAGATACGCAGTATTTT; d_gene: TRBD1; v_gene: TRBV5-4; abundance: -; j_gene: TRBJ2-3
CDR3aa: CASSLASGAYNEQFF; CDR3nt: TGCGCCAGCAGCTTGGCGAGCGGGGCGTACAATGAGCAGTTCTTC; d_gene: TRBD2; v_gene: TRBV5-1; abundance: few; j_gene: TRBJ2-1
CDR3aa: CASSRTEKNSYEQYF; CDR3nt: TGCGCCAGCAGTCGTACAGAGAAAAACTCCTACGAGCAGTACTTC; d_gene: -; v_gene: TRBV23-1; abundance: -; j_gene: TRBJ2-7
CDR3aa: CASSFQGHVQETQYF; CDR3nt: TGTGCCAGCAGCTTCCAGGGACACGTACAAGAGACCCAGTACTTC; d_gene: -; v_gene: TRBV7-2; abundance: -; j_gene: TRBJ2-5
CDR3aa: CASSTALDSTQPQHF; CDR3nt: TGTGCCAGCAGCACCGCATTGGACAGTACTCAGCCCCAGCATTTT; d_gene: -; v_gene: TRBV21-1; abundance: -; j_gene: TRBJ1-5
CDR3aa: CASSYSRSLAKNIQYF; CDR3nt: TGTGCCAGCAGTTACTCGAGGTCTCTAGCCAAAAACATTCAGTACTTC; d_gene: -; v_gene: TRBV6-5; abundance: -; j_gene: TRBJ2-4
CDR3aa: CACGPNNEQFF; CDR3nt: TGCGCTTGTGGCCCGAACAATGAGCAGTTCTTC; d_gene: -; v_gene: TRBV10-2; abundance: -; j_gene: TRBJ2-1
CDR3aa: CASSSGGNSYNEQFF; CDR3nt: TGCGCCAGCAGCTCCGGGGGTAACTCCTACAATGAGCAGTTCTTC; d_gene: -; v_gene: TRBV5-1; abundance: -; j_gene: TRBJ2-1
CDR3aa: CASSYSTGSGELFF; CDR3nt: TGTGCCAGCAGTTACTCCACAGGGTCCGGGGAGCTGTTTTTT; d_gene: -; v_gene: TRBV6-8; abundance: -; j_gene: TRBJ2-2